Listed below are T cell receptor beta chains from one sample, sequenced in a study of technical replicates of blood from a handful of donors. TCRdb's table, derived via immunoSEQ multiplex PCR, lists solely in-frame clones and lacks some. The sample holds some 80,000 clones, 90% to 95% seen once. The material sequenced was T cells isolated from PBMCs. The receptor set was obtained from a human donor in good health. CDR3s include the opening cysteine and the closing phenylalanine or tryptophan. D genes are given only for firm matches. Not every row has a clone size; where given, it reads once, few, many or a size class.

D | length | J | V | size | DNA | CDR3
. | 15 | TRBJ1-5 | TRBV23-1 | . | TGCGCCAGCAGTCAAGGACAGTTCCAAAATCAGCCCCAGCATTTT | CASSQGQFQNQPQHF
TRBD2 | 13 | TRBJ2-1 | TRBV6-1 | once | TGTGCCAGCAGTAGCGGGACTTACAATGAGCAGTTCTTC | CASSSGTYNEQFF
TRBD1 | 13 | TRBJ2-7 | TRBV10-2 | . | TGCGCCAGCAGTAGGGACAGGAGCAACGAGCAGTACTTC | CASSRDRSNEQYF
. | 13 | TRBJ1-3 | TRBV10-3 | once | TGTGCCATCAGCCTGGGAGGGGTGGACACCATATATTTT | CAISLGGVDTIYF
TRBD1 | 15 | TRBJ2-5 | TRBV10-3 | . | TGTGCCATCAGTCCCTGGGACAGGGGCGGCGAGACCCAGTACTTC | CAISPWDRGGETQYF
. | 16 | TRBJ2-1 | TRBV7-2 | . | TGTGCCAGCAGCTTTACGCCTTCAAGCCGTACGAATGAGCAGTTCTTC | CASSFTPSSRTNEQFF
TRBD2 | 19 | TRBJ2-2 | TRBV7-3 | . | TGTGCCAGCAGCCCTAGAGGACTAGCGGGAAACACGGGCACCGGGGAGCTGTTTTTT | CASSPRGLAGNTGTGELFF
. | 12 | TRBJ2-7 | TRBV5-1 | . | TGCGCCAGCAGCTTAGGGGCGGATGAGCAGTACTTC | CASSLGADEQYF
. | 16 | TRBJ2-5 | TRBV28 | . | TGTGCCAGCAGTTTAAAACAGGGAGAGTTCCAAGAGACCCAGTACTTC | CASSLKQGEFQETQYF
TRBD1 | 19 | TRBJ1-4 | TRBV12-5 | . | TGTGCTAGTGGTTCCCCGACAGGGGCTCTAAGGGTGGCTAATGAAAAACTGTTTTTT | CASGSPTGALRVANEKLFF
. | 12 | TRBJ2-5 | TRBV9 | . | TGTGCCAGCAGCGCCCGGGGAAAGACCCAGTACTTC | CASSARGKTQYF
. | 14 | TRBJ1-3 | TRBV6-1 | . | TGTGCCAGCAGTGAAAGGGGCTCTGGAAACACCATATATTTT | CASSERGSGNTIYF
TRBD1 | 18 | TRBJ1-3 | TRBV7-9 | few | TGTGCCAGCAGCCCGTCGAAACAGGGGGAAGGAGGGAGAAACACCATATATTTT | CASSPSKQGEGGRNTIYF
. | 14 | TRBJ1-5 | TRBV7-2 | . | TGTGCCAGCAGCCGAAGGACAGCGAATCAGCCCCAGCATTTT | CASSRRTANQPQHF
. | 15 | TRBJ2-1 | TRBV7-3 | . | TGTGCCAGCAGCCCCGGGACACCTACCTACAATGAGCAGTTCTTC | CASSPGTPTYNEQFF
. | 14 | TRBJ1-1 | TRBV6-5 | . | TGTGCCAGCAGTTACCTTAACGGGGAGCCAGAAGCTTTCTTT | CASSYLNGEPEAFF
. | 18 | TRBJ1-5 | TRBV6-1 | . | TGTGCCAGCAGTGAAATGATTCAGAGAGGATCGAGCAATCAGCCCCAGCATTTT | CASSEMIQRGSSNQPQHF
. | 14 | TRBJ1-4 | TRBV28 | . | TGTGCCAGCAGCGACGCGGCAGTTAATGAAAAACTGTTTTTT | CASSDAAVNEKLFF
TRBD1 | 16 | TRBJ1-2 | TRBV9 | . | TGTGCCAGCAGCCTACGGACAGGGGCTCCTAACTATGGCTACACCTTC | CASSLRTGAPNYGYTF
. | 11 | TRBJ2-7 | TRBV27 | . | TGTGCCACCGGACAAGCCTACGAGCAGTACTTC | CATGQAYEQYF
TRBD1 | 17 | TRBJ1-1 | TRBV7-3 | . | TGTGCCAGCAGCTTAACTTGGACAGGAGGCATGAACACTGAAGCTTTCTTT | CASSLTWTGGMNTEAFF
. | 14 | TRBJ2-2 | TRBV4-3 | . | TGCGCCAGCAGCCAAATAACAGGGACCGGGGAGCTGTTTTTT | CASSQITGTGELFF
TRBD2 | 15 | TRBJ2-1 | TRBV7-3 | once | TGTGCCAGCAACTTTACTAGCGGGATTAACAATGAGCAGTTCTTC | CASNFTSGINNEQFF
. | 15 | TRBJ2-7 | TRBV7-8 | . | TGTGCCAGCAGCCCCTTGTCCGCGGGACCCTACGAGCAGTACTTC | CASSPLSAGPYEQYF
TRBD1 | 13 | TRBJ2-5 | TRBV27 | once | TGTGCCAGCAGTCGACAGGGAGTGGAGACCCAGTACTTC | CASSRQGVETQYF
TRBD1 | 15 | TRBJ2-7 | TRBV19 | . | TGTGCCAGTAGTATTGGGACAGGCATCACTGGGGAGCAGTACTTC | CASSIGTGITGEQYF